The TCR beta chain under discussion was sequenced for a study of blood T cell repertoires in COVID-19 (dated by TCRdb to the early 2020s). About the study as a whole: The collaborator samples originated in the United States, Italy and Spain and spanned the acute and convalescent phases of COVID-19. The material from the prospective study consisted of cDNA or gDNA derived from T cells, B-cell-depleted T cells, or PBMCs. Deeply sampled blood TCRbeta repertoires from subjects exposed to, actively infected with, or recovered from COVID-19 were included in the dataset. The repertoires were released in a freely available public database meant as a resource for research on the immune response to SARS-CoV-2. The samples were drawn from the first 160 participants of the ongoing ImmuneRACE study and from some 1,300 subjects provided by 6 global collaborators. A de-identified subject ID, COVID-19 status, age in years and sex were almost always included in the sample metadata. Where HLA class I and class II types were available, the types were taken from metadata supplied by the sample provider, not from assay-based typing. Study-wide findings and limitations: The quantity of clinical and demographic metadata differed by source and by participant and was supplied without curation.

Germline trimming amounts to 0 bases on V and 6 bases on J, with 1 as the count of junction bases outside the gene matches. The germline V gene (reference sequence) sets CDR1 to LNHDA and CDR2 to SQIVND. The CDR3 has 14 amino acids, counting the end cysteine and phenylalanine. The CDR3 DNA has 42 bases and is translated from base 1. The immunoSEQ Assay, a bias-controlled multiplex PCR, was used to amplify TCRbeta CDR3 regions from genomic DNA. On the study's bioinformatics: Within the assay, amplification of reference gene primers was used to estimate how many nucleated cells each sample contained. To quantify the absolute abundance of each unique TCRbeta CDR3 rearrangement, sequence reads were collapsed and filtered. Productive Simpson clonality was computed per sample as the square root of Simpson's diversity index over productive rearrangements. TCRdb carries this immuneACCESS record with in-frame sequences only. Its versions omit some clonotypes, under half of them owing to an unresolved V gene in the studies checked, with the rest unexplained. V and J calls and clone size are as listed in that table; D and trimming were resolved from the DNA. In all, the sample holds around 79,000 clones, and about 87% of those were seen once. The ten top clones hold around a tenth of the sample.

Whole blood was collected in K2EDTA tubes by collaborating institutions according to the institutions' own protocols. For TCRbeta analysis, collaborators shipped samples in one of three forms: frozen whole blood, isolated PBMCs, or DNA extracted from either of those sample types. To note about this clone: It lacks a known antigen. There are no base qualities to consult, and no much larger clone falls within one base.

The chain is made from TRBV19 and TRBJ1-5, with 8 bases in between that match TRBD1. The clonotype was recovered from a human donor in a cohort sampled during active COVID-19. Source material: peripheral blood. CDR3 region: CASSIEQGGQPQHF. The nucleotides read TGTGCCAGTAGTATAGAACAGGGGGGTCAGCCCCAGCATTTT.